This T cell receptor beta chain is from a study of T cell changes during pregnancy in multiple sclerosis. Profiling relied on immunoSEQ multiplex PCR, and the TCRdb table lists in-frame clones only, not all of them. The table lists roughly 64,000 clones, roughly 91% of them singletons. Source: peripheral blood, taken in the third trimester of pregnancy. The receptor comes from a female donor in good health, enrolled as a control in a pregnancy study.

Written as DNA, the CDR3 is TGTGCCATCAGTGAGTCCAACAGGGCATCTGAAGCTTTCTTT. This sequence encodes CAISESNRASEAFF. The J gene is TRBJ1-1, the V gene TRBV10-3, with D possibly matching TRBD1 (6 bases). The CDR3 length is 14 residues. Per the germline V gene, CDR1 is ENHRY and CDR2 is SYGVKD. V was pared by 0 bases and J by 6 bases, with 11 bases between.